This T cell receptor beta chain is from a study of shared clonotypes between healthy human individuals. The assay used deep level. Sequencing was performed with immunoSEQ multiplex PCR; in TCRdb, only in-frame clones are kept and a portion is missing. The sample includes some 2,100,000 clones, approximately 94% of them seen just once. A CD45RA-negative memory subset and a CD45RA+ naive subset were separated from the CD4+ cells. Per the germline V gene, CDR1 is SGHTA and CDR2 is FQGNSA. The CDR3 sequence is 15 residues long. Trimming removed 4 bases from V and 0 bases from J; junction bases left unmatched: 4.

This receptor was taken from a man aged 18-30 years in good health. The chain has TRBV7-2 and TRBJ2-3; 7 nucleotides align to TRBD2. The sample consisted of naive CD4+ T cells sorted from blood. As to subset: CD45RA+ positively selected. CDR3: CASSSSGLSTDTQYF. CDR3 nucleotide sequence: TGTGCCAGCAGCTCTAGCGGCCTTAGCACAGATACGCAGTATTTT.